The entry below gives a single T cell receptor beta chain sequence along with its context. Per the original methods: Amplification from reference gene primers served as the basis for estimated nucleated cell counts. TCRdb's copy holds only in-frame clones and misses some; the assay was immunoSEQ multiplex PCR. That table is the source of V, J and clone size, and D and trimming were worked out from the DNA. The sample holds approximately 100,000 clones, around 90% seen once. The CDR3 length is 15 residues. V was pared by 5 bases and J by 4 bases, with 18 bases between. CDR1 SEHNR and CDR2 FQNEAQ come from the germline V gene (reference sequence). This sample is drawn from a study of blood T cell repertoires in COVID-19. Study summary: The United States, Italy and Spain provided the acute and convalescent COVID-19 samples.

This sequence originates from a man aged 45-60 years with acute or convalescent COVID-19. Sequencing used peripheral blood. The genes are TRBV7-9 and TRBJ2-7; a possible D gene is TRBD2 (6 bases). The CDR3 region is CASSISGGANYEQYF. The CDR3 DNA reads TGTGCCAGCAGCATTTCGGGCGGGGCGAATTACGAGCAGTACTTC.